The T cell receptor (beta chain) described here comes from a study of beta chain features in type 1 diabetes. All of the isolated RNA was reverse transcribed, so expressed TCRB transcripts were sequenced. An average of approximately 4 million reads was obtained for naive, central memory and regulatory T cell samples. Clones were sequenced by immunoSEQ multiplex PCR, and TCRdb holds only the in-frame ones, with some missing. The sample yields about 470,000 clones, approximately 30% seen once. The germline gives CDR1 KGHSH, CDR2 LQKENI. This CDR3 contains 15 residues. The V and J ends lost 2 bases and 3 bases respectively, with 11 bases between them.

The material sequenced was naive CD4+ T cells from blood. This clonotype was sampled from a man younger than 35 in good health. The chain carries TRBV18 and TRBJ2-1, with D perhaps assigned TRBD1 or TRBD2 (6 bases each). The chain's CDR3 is CASSPRGVLYNEQFF. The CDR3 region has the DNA TGTGCCAGCTCACCAAGGGGGGTCCTCTACAATGAGCAGTTCTTC.